The 23 T cell receptor beta chains reported below all come from one sample, sequenced in a study of T cells in Graves' hyperthyroidism and ophthalmopathy. Amplification of TCR beta CDR3 regions was performed using RNA transcripts as template. TCR CDR3 regions were first amplified by RT-PCR with HTBI primers. TCRdb redid the calling of the multiplex PCR reads with MiXCR, one entry per CDR3 protein. The sample includes hundreds of thousands of distinct CDR3 sequences, 14% of them seen just once. Material for sequencing was blood. Receptor source: a woman aged 18 to 35 with Graves' hyperthyroidism.

This clonotype was observed many times. The chain recombines TRBV28 with TRBJ2-3; D is undetermined. Trimming left V 4 bases short and J 0 bases short, with 11 bases between. This CDR3 region has 15 residues. Germline V lookup: CDR1 MDHEN, CDR2 SYDVKM. The CDR3 reads CASSWTSASTDTQYF. CDR3 in DNA: TGTGCCAGCAGTTGGACCAGCGCTAGCACAGATACGCAGTATTTT.

This rearrangement joins TRBV11-2 to TRBJ1-2; TRBD1 agrees at 11 bases. The length of the CDR3 is 14 residues. Germline-derived CDR1 and CDR2 are SGHAT and FQNNGV. After removal of 5 bases from V and 7 bases from J, the junction contained 6 bases not matched to a gene. CDR3 sequence: CASSDGQGASGYTF. The CDR3 DNA reads as TGTGCCAGCAGCGACGGACAGGGGGCTTCTGGCTACACCTTC.

In its sample, this clonotype was seen a few times. The rearrangement links TRBV27 to TRBJ2-1, with 9 bases identical to TRBD2. J lost 9 bases, V lost 2 bases, and 14 bases had no gene match. Germline V gene lookup returns CDR1 MNHEY and CDR2 SMNVEV (reference sequence). The CDR3 length is 17 residues. This CDR3 reads CASSLGRAGGVYGEQFF. The CDR3 DNA follows: TGTGCCAGCAGTTTAGGCCGGGCGGGAGGGGTTTATGGTGAGCAGTTCTTC.

This clonotype was counted only a few times. The gene calls are TRBV6-2 or TRBV6-3 and TRBJ2-7, with D unresolved. The CDR3 covers 13 residues. Trimming shortened V by 6 bases and J by 2 bases, and 11 bases separated the two germline ends. CDR1 is MNHEY and CDR2 is SVGEGT in the germline V gene. The CDR3 DNA reads as TGTGCCAGCAGAACCGCAGGAACCTACGAGCAGTACTTC. This sequence encodes CASRTAGTYEQYF.

At least ten counts were recorded for this clonotype. One end of the junction is discordant with germline, which a read error may explain. The CDR3: CASNLQGSGELFF. The DNA of the CDR3 is TGTGCCAGCAACTTACAGGGGTCCGGGGAGCTGTTTTTT. The gene calls are TRBV7-9 and TRBJ2-2, with 7 bases identical to TRBD1. The CDR3 has 13 amino acids. CDR1 is SEHNR and CDR2 is FQNEAQ in the germline V gene (reference sequence).

This clonotype was counted many times. The rearrangement uses TRBV2 and TRBJ1-2, with 7 bases that match TRBD1. Germline assignment: CDR1 SNHLY and CDR2 FYNNEI. The CDR3 contains 13 residues. Trimming took 5 bases from V and 2 from J; bases not matched to a gene: 2. The CDR3 DNA sequence: TGTGCCAGCAGTATGACAGGGAACTATGGCTACACCTTC. It translates to CASSMTGNYGYTF.

This clonotype was found many times. The CDR3 bases are TGTGCCAGCAGCTTGCGGGGGGCAAATCAGCCCCAGCATTTT. Translated, it gives CASSLRGANQPQHF. This sequence joins TRBV5-5 and TRBJ1-5, with D perhaps TRBD1 (6 bases). The germline V gene has CDR1 SGHKS and CDR2 YYEKEE (reference sequence). Trimming stripped 1 base from V and 4 bases from J, with 9 bases between. The CDR3 contains 14 residues.

Ten or more counts support this clonotype. This chain connects TRBV7-6 to TRBJ2-5; a possible D gene is TRBD2 (5 bases). The CDR3 has 15 residues. V lost 0 bases and J 4 bases, leaving 12 bases between the germline ends. CDR1 is SGHVS and CDR2 is FNYEAQ in the germline V gene. CDR3 DNA sequence: TGTGCCAGCAGCTTAGCCCCCGGGGTCCCAGAGACCCAGTACTTC. This sequence encodes CASSLAPGVPETQYF. Variable domain in full (rest from reference TRBV7-6 and TRBJ2-5): GAGVSQSPRYKVTKRGQDVALRCDPISGHVSLYWYRQALGQGPEFLTYFNYEAQQDKSGLPNDRFSAERPEGSISTLTIQRTEQRDSAMYRCASSLAPGVPETQYFGPGTRLLVL.

This clonotype was counted between two and nine times. The V gene is TRBV10-3, the J gene TRBJ2-7; the D gene is possibly TRBD1 (6 bases). The germline V gene encodes CDR1 ENHRY and CDR2 SYGVKD. This CDR3 contains 14 residues. Trimming took 6 bases from V and 0 from J, leaving 12 bases between them. CDR3 region: CAISGQHSSYEQYF. The CDR3 bases are TGTGCCATCAGCGGACAGCATAGCTCCTACGAGCAGTACTTC.

This clonotype was counted many times. The V call is TRBV24-1, the J call TRBJ2-1; D is possibly TRBD1 (6 bases). This CDR3 is 19 amino acids long. The germline V gene has CDR1 KGHDR and CDR2 SFDVKD. The V end was cut by 3 bases, the J end by 0 bases, with 20 bases between. The CDR3 reads CATSDPRSTGPYSYNEQFF. The CDR3 nucleotides are TGTGCCACCAGTGATCCCCGATCGACAGGCCCGTACTCCTACAATGAGCAGTTCTTC.

This chain uses TRBV7-9 with TRBJ1-1; D gene uncertain. Germline values: CDR1 SEHNR, CDR2 FQNEAQ (reference sequence). The CDR3 is made up of 15 amino acids. Trimming stripped 5 bases from V and 0 bases from J, with 13 bases between. As DNA, the CDR3 is TGTGCCAGCAGCCCAAACCGGGAACTGAACACTGAAGCTTTCTTT. As protein: CASSPNRELNTEAFF. The whole variable domain, remainder taken from reference TRBV7-9 and TRBJ1-1, is DTGVSQNPRHKITKRGQNVTFRCDPISEHNRLYWYRQTLGQGPEFLTYFQNEAQLEKSRLLSDRFSAERPKGSFSTLEIQRTEQGDSAMYLCASSPNRELNTEAFFGQGTRLTVV.

The chain couples TRBV7-2 to TRBJ1-5; D unclear. The CDR3 has 15 amino acids. Germline values: CDR1 SGHTA, CDR2 FQGNSA. V was cut by 3 bases and J by 4 bases, with 13 bases left in between. CDR3 coding DNA: TGTGCCAGCAGCTTGGGTAGTCGAACTAATCAGCCCCAGCATTTT. It encodes CASSLGSRTNQPQHF. The full variable domain, its missing parts supplied by reference TRBV7-2 and TRBJ1-5, is GAGVSQSPSNKVTEKGKDVELRCDPISGHTALYWYRQSLGQGLEFLIYFQGNSAPDKSGLPSDRFSAERTGGSVSTLTIQRTQQEDSAVYLCASSLGSRTNQPQHFGDGTRLSIL.

This clonotype was seen many times. J is TRBJ2-6 and V is TRBV6-1; TRBD1 might be the D (6 bases). Trimming cost V 7 bases and J 1 base, with 20 bases left between them. Germline V lookup: CDR1 MNHNS, CDR2 SASEGT. The CDR3 is made up of 18 amino acids. The CDR3 protein is CASKPRTAFLSGANVLTF. CDR3 nucleotide sequence: TGTGCCAGCAAACCTCGGACAGCATTTCTATCTGGGGCCAACGTCCTGACTTTC.

The chain employs TRBV29-1 and TRBJ1-2; D gene uncertain. With 4 bases removed from V and 6 bases from J, the gap between germline ends came to 6 bases. Germline V CDR1 and CDR2: SQVTM, ANQGSEA. The CDR3 sequence is 10 residues long. Written as DNA, the CDR3 is TGCAGCGTTGCGGGAAATGGCTACACCTTC. Its translation: CSVAGNGYTF.

This clonotype was found many times. This CDR3 is CASSTRQGGLYEQYF. The CDR3 DNA is TGTGCCAGCAGTACCAGACAGGGAGGTCTCTACGAGCAGTACTTC. The genes are TRBV27 and TRBJ2-7, with D tentatively TRBD1 (7 bases). The CDR3 is 15 residues long. Germline V gives CDR1 MNHEY, CDR2 SMNVEV (reference sequence). The germline V and J ends were trimmed by 5 bases and 3 bases, with 17 bases remaining between them.

This clonotype was recorded many times. The chain employs TRBV6-1 and TRBJ2-1, with 7 positions matching TRBD1. The CDR3 has 15 residues. Losses at the gene ends were 7 bases for V and 8 bases for J; bases not matched to a gene: 14. Per germline, CDR1 MNHNS and CDR2 SASEGT. The chain's CDR3 is CASKRDSLEGDEQFF. In DNA form, the CDR3 reads TGTGCCAGCAAGAGGGACAGCCTAGAAGGGGATGAGCAGTTCTTC.

There are many counts of this clonotype. The chain combines TRBV20-1 with TRBJ2-3, with TRBD2 as a possible D gene (6 bases). CDR1 and CDR2 from the germline V gene are DFQATT and SNEGSKA (reference sequence). Trimming cost V 1 base and J 3 bases, with 17 bases left between them. The CDR3 runs 16 residues. Here the CDR3 DNA reads TGCAGTGCTAGAGGCCTACAGGAGGGATCAACAGATACGCAGTATTTT. Protein product: CSARGLQEGSTDTQYF.

The table lists this clonotype with a few counts. This sequence joins TRBV29-1 and TRBJ1-2, with TRBD1 as a possible D gene (6 bases). The CDR3 contains 13 residues. With 4 bases removed from V and 7 bases from J, the gap between germline ends came to 16 bases. CDR1 and CDR2 (germline): SQVTM, ANQGSEA. The CDR3 sequence: CSVVRRGAVGYTF. The CDR3 DNA follows: TGCAGCGTTGTCCGAAGGGGGGCGGTTGGCTACACCTTC.

This clonotype has a count of ten or more. The chain joins TRBV28 to TRBJ1-1; maybe TRBD1 (5 bases). This CDR3 spans 17 amino acids. The germline V gene encodes CDR1 MDHEN and CDR2 SYDVKM. Trimming stripped 3 bases from V and 1 base from J, with 18 bases between. This CDR3 reads CASSFSDLGRRNTEAFF. As DNA, the CDR3 is TGTGCCAGCAGTTTTTCGGACCTGGGACGGAGGAACACTGAAGCTTTCTTT.

The table lists this clonotype with many counts. The DNA for the CDR3 is TGTGCCAGCAGCCGGGGAGGTTCTCATGAGCAGTTCTTC. Amino acids: CASSRGGSHEQFF. The chain is built from TRBV7-9 and TRBJ2-1; tentative D call: TRBD2 (6 bases). This CDR3 is built from 13 residues. Per germline, CDR1 SEHNR and CDR2 FQNEAQ (reference sequence). The V end was cut by 5 bases, the J end by 8 bases, with 13 bases between.

The rearrangement links TRBV27 to TRBJ2-1; the D gene is possibly TRBD2 (5 bases). The CDR3 covers 14 residues. Trimming removed 2 bases at V and 3 bases at J, with 8 bases between. The V gene's germline CDR1 is MNHEY and CDR2 SMNVEV (reference sequence). As DNA, the CDR3 is TGTGCCAGCAGTTTAGGTAGCGTCTACAATGAGCAGTTCTTC. This codes for CASSLGSVYNEQFF.

The chain has TRBV19 and TRBJ2-5, with 7 nucleotides matching TRBD2. The CDR3 spans 15 residues. Germline V gene lookup returns CDR1 LNHDA and CDR2 SQIVND (reference sequence). Trimming took 4 bases from V and 5 from J; bases not matched to a gene: 10. The CDR3 coding sequence is TGTGCCAGTAGTACCTCGGGACTACCGCCGGAGACCCAGTACTTC. The encoded protein is CASSTSGLPPETQYF. Full variable domain (outside the CDR3, taken from reference TRBV19 and TRBJ2-5): DGGITQSPKYLFRKEGQNVTLSCEQNLNHDAMYWYRQDPGQGLRLIYYSQIVNDFQKGDIAEGYSVSREKKESFPLTVTSAQKNPTAFYLCASSTSGLPPETQYFGPGTRLLVL.

There are many counts of this clonotype. The chain is built from TRBV7-3 and TRBJ1-2, with D perhaps matching TRBD1 (6 bases). V lost 8 bases and J lost 4, with 14 bases in between. The CDR3 has 13 residues. Germline V lookup: CDR1 SGHTA, CDR2 FQGTGA. The CDR3 DNA follows: TGTGCCAGCGGCGGACAGAAACCCTATGGCTACACCTTC. It codes for CASGGQKPYGYTF.